The T cell receptor (beta chain) under discussion was sequenced for a study of T cells in Graves' hyperthyroidism and ophthalmopathy. Points from the study as a whole: Also found in blood were most expanded thyroid clonotypes above 0.001.

Amplification yielded TCR beta CDR3 regions, with RNA transcripts as the source. A set of HTBI primers served as the primers for a first-round RT-PCR of the TCR CDR3. TCRdb passed the multiplex PCR reads through MiXCR, listing each CDR3 protein once. In the table there are roughly 530,000 distinct CDR3 sequences, about 15% of which are singletons. This clonotype was seen ten or more times. The antigen remains undetermined. Uncontrolled infection, other autoimmune disease, pregnancy or lactation led to exclusion. The V end lost 2 bases, the J end lost 4 bases, and 12 bases lay between the germline ends. Germline V gives CDR1 KGHSH, CDR2 LQKENI. The CDR3 runs 14 residues.

V and J are TRBV18 and TRBJ2-7, with D possibly TRBD2 on 5 matching bases. This clonotype was obtained from a young woman with Graves' ophthalmopathy. Source material: blood. CDR3 DNA: TGTGCCAGCTCACCAGGACTCATGACTTACGAGCAGTACTTC. Its protein is CASSPGLMTYEQYF.